This T cell receptor (beta chain) was documented in a study of blood T cell repertoires in COVID-19. Study background: Donors in the United States, Italy and Spain gave samples during acute or convalescent COVID-19. The analysed material was cDNA or gDNA that came from T cells, B-cell-depleted T cells, or PBMCs.

Methods used by the authors: Reference gene primer amplification gave estimated nucleated cell counts. Here immunoSEQ multiplex PCR was the method, and the copy in TCRdb shows in-frame clones only, minus some. From that table come the V and J calls and clone size; the DNA was used to work out D and trimming. The top ten clones hold roughly 2.3% of a sample with over 250,000 clones, under 90% of them seen once. Germline CDR1 is GTSNPN and CDR2 is SVGIG (reference sequence). Trimming left V 4 bases short and J 4 bases short, with 8 bases between. The CDR3 runs 13 residues. Sequenced: peripheral blood. This sequence was found in a man between 45 and 60 years old with acute or convalescent COVID-19. V usage is TRBV30 and J usage is TRBJ2-6; D ambiguous. This chain's CDR3 is CAWNLGGANVLTF. The CDR3 nucleotides are TGTGCCTGGAACCTGGGCGGGGCCAACGTCCTGACTTTC.